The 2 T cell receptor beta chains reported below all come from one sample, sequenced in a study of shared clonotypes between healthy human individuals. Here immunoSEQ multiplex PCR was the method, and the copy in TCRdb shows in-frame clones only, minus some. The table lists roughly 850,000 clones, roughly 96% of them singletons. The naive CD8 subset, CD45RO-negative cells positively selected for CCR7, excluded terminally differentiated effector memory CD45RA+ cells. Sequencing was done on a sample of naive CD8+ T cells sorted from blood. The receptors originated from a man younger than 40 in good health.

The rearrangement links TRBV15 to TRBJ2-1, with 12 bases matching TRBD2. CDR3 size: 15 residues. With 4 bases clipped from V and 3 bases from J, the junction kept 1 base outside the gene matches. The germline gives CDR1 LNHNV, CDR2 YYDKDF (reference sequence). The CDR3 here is CATSMGLAGYNEQFF. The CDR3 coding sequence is TGTGCCACCAGCATGGGACTAGCGGGCTACAATGAGCAGTTCTTC.

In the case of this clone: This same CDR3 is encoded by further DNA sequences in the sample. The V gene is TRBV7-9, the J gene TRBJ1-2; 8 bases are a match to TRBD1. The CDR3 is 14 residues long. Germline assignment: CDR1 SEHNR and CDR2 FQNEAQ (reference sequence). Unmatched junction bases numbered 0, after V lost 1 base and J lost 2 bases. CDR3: CASSLGTGNYGYTF. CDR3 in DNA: TGTGCCAGCAGCTTAGGGACAGGGAACTATGGCTACACCTTC.